This T cell receptor beta chain came from a study of CD8 T cells in ankylosing spondylitis. Study-level findings and limits: Disease-linked clones bore a CD8+ phenotype and were relatively rare in peripheral blood. Past research had described some motif variants in reactive arthritis synovial fluid and blood. Reportedly, matched ankylosing spondylitis synovial fluid was significantly enriched for disease-linked clones.

Germline V gives CDR1 SGHRS, CDR2 YFSETQ. V was trimmed by 5 bases and J by 4 bases, leaving 9 bases between them. The CDR3 has 13 residues. Note on this clonotype: What it binds is unknown.

Library preparation for TCR beta used quantitative 5'-RACE with molecular barcodes. From the 5' RACE reads, TCRdb called clonotypes with MiXCR, one entry per CDR3 protein. The sample shows 250,000 to 300,000 distinct CDR3 sequences, around 20% of them seen only once. The TCR comes from a male donor with ankylosing spondylitis or in good health (not recorded which). Specimen: blood, either unsorted or a sorted T cell fraction (not recorded which). The chain combines TRBV5-1 with TRBJ2-2; unclear D gene. Here the CDR3 reads CASRETTTGELFF. Here the CDR3 DNA reads TGCGCCAGCAGAGAGACAACCACCGGGGAGCTGTTTTTT.